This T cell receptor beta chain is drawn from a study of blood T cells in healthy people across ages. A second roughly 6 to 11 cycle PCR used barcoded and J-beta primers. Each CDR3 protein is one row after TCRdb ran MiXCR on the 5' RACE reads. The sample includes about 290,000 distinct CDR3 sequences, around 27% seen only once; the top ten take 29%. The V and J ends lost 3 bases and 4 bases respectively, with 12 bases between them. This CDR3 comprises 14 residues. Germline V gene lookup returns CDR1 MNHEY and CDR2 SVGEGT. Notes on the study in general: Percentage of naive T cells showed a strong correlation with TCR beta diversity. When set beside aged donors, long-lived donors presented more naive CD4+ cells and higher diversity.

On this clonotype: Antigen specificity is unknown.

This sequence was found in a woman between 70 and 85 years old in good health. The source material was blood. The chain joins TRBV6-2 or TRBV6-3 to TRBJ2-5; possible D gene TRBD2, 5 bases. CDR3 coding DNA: TGTGCCAGCAGTTATTCTCTAGCTGGAGAGACCCAGTACTTC. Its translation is CASSYSLAGETQYF.